This note documents a single T cell receptor (beta chain) sequence. The data are from a study of T-cell memory formation after mild COVID-19. Each CDR3 protein gets one entry after TCRdb re-called the 5' RACE reads with MiXCR. The repertoire holds about 350,000 distinct CDR3 sequences, with roughly 15% as singletons. CDR1 and CDR2 from the germline V gene are DFQATT and SNEGSKA (reference sequence). CDR3 length equals 11 residues. V gave up 1 base and J gave up 7 bases, with 7 bases separating them. This receptor was obtained from a man aged 18 to 29 who had mild COVID-19 (a few samples of this study predate the infection). Cell type and time point are not known. The chain couples TRBV20-1 to TRBJ1-1; D not certain. The sample consisted of PBMCs or a T cell subset sorted from them (not recorded which). The CDR3 sequence is CSARAQIEAFF. DNA of the CDR3: TGCAGTGCTAGAGCACAGATTGAAGCTTTCTTT.